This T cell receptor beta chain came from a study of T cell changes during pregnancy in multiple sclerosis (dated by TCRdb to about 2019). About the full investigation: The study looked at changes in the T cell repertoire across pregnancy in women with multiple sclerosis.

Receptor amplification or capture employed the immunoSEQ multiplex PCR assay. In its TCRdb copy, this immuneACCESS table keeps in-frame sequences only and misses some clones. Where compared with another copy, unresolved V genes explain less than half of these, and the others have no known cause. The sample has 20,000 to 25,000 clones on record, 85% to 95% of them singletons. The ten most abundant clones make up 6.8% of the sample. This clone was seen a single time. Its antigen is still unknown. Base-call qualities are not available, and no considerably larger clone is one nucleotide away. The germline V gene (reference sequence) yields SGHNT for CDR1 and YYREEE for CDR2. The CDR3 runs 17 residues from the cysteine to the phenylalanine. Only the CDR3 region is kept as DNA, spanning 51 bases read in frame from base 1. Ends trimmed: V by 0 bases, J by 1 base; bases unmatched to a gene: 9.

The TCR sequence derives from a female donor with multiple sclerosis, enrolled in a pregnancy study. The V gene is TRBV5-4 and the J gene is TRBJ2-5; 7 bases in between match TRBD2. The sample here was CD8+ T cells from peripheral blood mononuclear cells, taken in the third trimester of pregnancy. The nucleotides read TGTGCCAGCAGCTTGGCCGGAGCGGGGCGTCTCCAAGAGACCCAGTACTTC. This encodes CASSLAGAGRLQETQYF.